Listed here are 29 T cell receptor beta chains from one sample, sequenced in a study of blood T cells in healthy people across ages. Combining a sample-barcoded 5' primer with a J-beta primer mix, a second PCR ran for 7 to 11 cycles. Via MiXCR, TCRdb re-called the 5' RACE reads, giving one row per CDR3 protein. This sample carries fewer than 900,000 distinct CDR3 sequences, under 40% of them seen once, and the ten largest clones take roughly 13%. The specimen sequenced was blood. The receptors were sampled from a man aged 18 to 29 in good health.

Only one count was recorded for this clonotype. The chain employs TRBV6-7 and TRBJ2-2, with TRBD2 matching 10 bases. TRBV6-7 is reported as an ORF; its role is uncertain. The CDR3 is 15 residues long. V lost 5 bases and J lost 6; bases outside the gene matches: 6. CDR3 in amino acids: CASSRASGSAGELFF. The CDR3 DNA reads as TGTGCCAGCAGTAGGGCTAGCGGGAGCGCCGGGGAGCTGTTTTTT.

The chain uses TRBV11-2 and TRBJ1-2; D is perhaps TRBD1 (6 bases). CDR1 SGHAT and CDR2 FQNNGV come from the germline V gene. The CDR3 loop spans 15 amino acids. The V gene lost 0 bases and the J gene lost 8 bases, with 16 bases spanning the gap. The CDR3 coding sequence is TGTGCCAGCAGCTTAGATTCCGACGGACAGACGGGCTACACCTTC. Translation: CASSLDSDGQTGYTF. Looking up the rest from reference TRBV11-2 and TRBJ1-2 gives the full variable domain: EAGVAQSPRYKIIEKRQSVAFWCNPISGHATLYWYQQILGQGPKLLIQFQNNGVVDDSQLPKDRFSAERLKGVDSTLKIQPAKLEDSAVYLCASSLDSDGQTGYTFGSGTRLTVV.

The chain combines TRBV4-2 with TRBJ2-5; TRBD2 agrees at 10 bases. The CDR3 extends over 18 amino acids. Germline V gene data show CDR1 as LGHNA and CDR2 as YNFKEQ. Trimming cost V 3 bases and J 2 bases; bases outside gene matches: 12. CDR3 nucleotide sequence: TGTGCCAGCAGCCAGGGGACTAGCGCCCGTACTACTCAAGAGACCCAGTACTTC. It specifies CASSQGTSARTTQETQYF.

This clonotype has more than one count but fewer than ten. V usage is TRBV10-3 and J usage is TRBJ1-6; 9 bases match TRBD1. The germline gives CDR1 ENHRY, CDR2 SYGVKD. V shed 11 bases, J shed 4 bases, and the junction held 3 bases outside the gene matches. There are 13 residues in the CDR3. DNA of the CDR3: TGTGCCGCTGGACAGGGGTATAATTCACCCCTCCACTTT. As protein: CAAGQGYNSPLHF.

The CDR3 DNA reads as TGTGCCAGCAGTACTCCGGTGGCAGTTTGGCAAGAGACCCAGTACTTC. It yields the protein CASSTPVAVWQETQYF. This chain links TRBV6-2 or TRBV6-3 with TRBJ2-5, with D unclear. The CDR3 length is 16 residues. Trimming took off 5 bases at V and 2 bases at J, with 18 bases between the two ends. Per germline, CDR1 MNHEY and CDR2 SVGEGT.

The table lists this clonotype with many counts. The V call is TRBV29-1, the J call TRBJ2-7; no clear D gene. The CDR3 contains 11 residues. The germline V gene encodes CDR1 SQVTM and CDR2 ANQGSEA. V dropped 5 bases and J dropped 4 bases, with 9 bases sitting between them. The CDR3, as DNA: TGCAGCGTTTCAGGAGAATACGAGCAGTACTTC. Protein: CSVSGEYEQYF.

In its sample, this clonotype was seen many times. J is TRBJ2-7 and V is TRBV6-5, with 7 bases matching TRBD1. V lost 5 bases to trimming and J lost 3 bases; unmatched junction nucleotides: 4. Looked up from germline, CDR1 is MNHEY and CDR2 is SVGAGI. The CDR3 has 13 amino acids. The DNA for the CDR3 is TGTGCCAGCAGTAGCCGACAGGGCTACGAGCAGTACTTC. Its translation is CASSSRQGYEQYF.

V usage is TRBV11-2 and J usage is TRBJ2-7; possibly TRBD2 for D (5 bases). Germline CDR1 is SGHAT and CDR2 is FQNNGV. Trimming cost V 0 bases and J 3 bases, with 9 bases left between them. This CDR3 contains 14 residues. The DNA for the CDR3 is TGTGCCAGCAGCTTAGATCTGGGAGACTACGAGCAGTACTTC. Translating it yields CASSLDLGDYEQYF.

The rearrangement uses TRBV9 and TRBJ2-3; either TRBD1 or TRBD2 may fit D (5 bases each). Trimming stripped 2 bases from V and 3 bases from J, with 25 bases between. CDR3 length: 19 residues. CDR1 and CDR2 from the germline V gene are SGDLS and YYNGEE. This CDR3 reads CASSVEGRAAKVSTDTQYF. DNA for the CDR3: TGTGCCAGCAGCGTTGAGGGCAGGGCCGCGAAGGTTTCGACAGATACGCAGTATTTT.

Details on this clonotype: This may arise from a read error, as a much more abundant clone is one base away. V usage is TRBV12-3 or TRBV12-4 and J usage is TRBJ1-6; D call uncertain. The CDR3 is 17 amino acids. CDR3 region: CASSHSDGSSYNSPPHF. The CDR3 DNA reads as TGTGCCAGCAGTCACTCGGACGGGAGCTCCTATAATTCACCCCCCCACTTT.

This clonotype was counted at least ten times. The rearrangement links TRBV4-1 to TRBJ2-3, with 9 positions matching TRBD1. V lost 11 bases and J lost 0; bases outside the gene matches: 9. CDR1 MGHRA and CDR2 YSYEKL come from the germline V gene. CDR3 size: 15 residues. Here the CDR3 DNA reads TGCGCCGCGGGTCGGGACAGGGCTAGCACAGATACGCAGTATTTT. Protein: CAAGRDRASTDTQYF.

The genes are TRBV4-2 and TRBJ2-4; 7 bases map to TRBD1. CDR1 is LGHNA, CDR2 YNFKEQ, per germline. The V segment lost 0 bases and the J segment 1 base; nucleotides outside the gene matches: 9. This CDR3 has 18 amino acids. The CDR3 is CASSQDTGQKLAKNIQYF. Written as DNA, the CDR3 is TGTGCCAGCAGCCAAGATACGGGACAGAAATTGGCCAAAAACATTCAGTACTTC.

This clonotype was detected a few times. In DNA form, the CDR3 reads TGCAGTGCTAGAGATCAGTGGGGGAAAAGCACAGATACGCAGTATTTT. It encodes CSARDQWGKSTDTQYF. V is TRBV20-1 and J is TRBJ2-3, with D tentatively TRBD1 or TRBD2 (5 bases each). V dropped 0 bases and J dropped 0 bases, with 13 bases sitting between them. Germline V gene lookup returns CDR1 DFQATT and CDR2 SNEGSKA (reference sequence). This CDR3 has 16 amino acids.

This clonotype was counted many times. The chain couples TRBV12-3 or TRBV12-4 to TRBJ2-5, with 12 bases matching TRBD1. Trimming took 3 bases from V and 5 from J; bases not matched to a gene: 1. CDR3 length equals 14 residues. The CDR3: CASSLGQGAETQYF. CDR3 nucleotide sequence: TGTGCCAGCAGTTTGGGACAGGGGGCTGAGACCCAGTACTTC.

This clonotype has only a few counts. The chain uses TRBV6-6 and TRBJ2-3; 9 bases match TRBD1. This CDR3 is built from 16 residues. CDR1 and CDR2 (germline): MNHNY, SVGAGI (reference sequence). J was trimmed by 3 bases and V by 5 bases; bases with no gene match: 9. The CDR3 loop is CASSVNGQGITDTQYF. The DNA of the CDR3 is TGTGCCAGCAGTGTCAATGGACAGGGGATAACAGATACGCAGTATTTT.

This sequence joins TRBV20-1 and TRBJ1-2, with D unclear. V was cut by 0 bases and J by 4 bases, with 12 bases left in between. The CDR3 extends over 14 amino acids. CDR1 and CDR2 (germline): DFQATT, SNEGSKA (reference sequence). The CDR3 region has the DNA TGCAGTGCTAGAGATTTCAGGTCTGCCTATGGCTACACCTTC. Translation: CSARDFRSAYGYTF.

The chain carries TRBV5-1 and TRBJ2-3, with unresolved D. V was trimmed by 4 bases and J by 4 bases, leaving 13 bases between them. Germline V gives CDR1 SGHRS, CDR2 YFSETQ. This CDR3 has 14 residues. Here the CDR3 DNA reads TGCGCCAGCAGCCCCCTCATGGGCCCAGATACGCAGTATTTT. This encodes CASSPLMGPDTQYF.

V usage is TRBV3-1 and J usage is TRBJ1-2, with unresolved D. Looked up from germline, CDR1 is LGHDT and CDR2 is YNNKEL (reference sequence). The germline V and J ends were trimmed by 0 bases and 4 bases, with 9 bases remaining between them. This CDR3 has 14 amino acids. CDR3 loop: CASSQDTVSYGYTF. The CDR3 DNA reads TGTGCCAGCAGCCAAGATACGGTCTCCTATGGCTACACCTTC.

The chain has TRBV2 and TRBJ2-1; TRBD2 is a possible D gene (6 bases). The CDR3 has 16 amino acids. CDR1 SNHLY and CDR2 FYNNEI come from the germline V gene. Between the trimmed V and J ends, which lost 2 bases and 8 bases, there was a span of 19 bases. CDR3 bases: TGTGCCAGCAGTGAACAGGAGGGCAGTAGTGGGGATGAGCAGTTCTTC. Its protein product is CASSEQEGSSGDEQFF. Complete variable domain (other parts from reference TRBV2 and TRBJ2-1): EPEVTQTPSHQVTQMGQEVILRCVPISNHLYFYWYRQILGQKVEFLVSFYNNEISEKSEIFDDQFSVERPDGSNFTLKIRSTKLEDSAMYFCASSEQEGSSGDEQFFGPGTRLTVL.

This chain links TRBV12-3 or TRBV12-4 with TRBJ2-7; D tentatively reads TRBD1 or TRBD2 (5 bases each). V lost 5 bases to trimming and J lost 3 bases, with 14 bases between them. CDR3 size: 14 residues. The DNA for the CDR3 is TGTGCCAGCAGTGTAGGGGACGGTATCTACGAGCAGTACTTC. It translates to CASSVGDGIYEQYF.

There are a few counts of this clonotype. This chain joins TRBV5-1 and TRBJ2-1, with 12 positions matching TRBD2. Germline loops: CDR1 SGHRS, CDR2 YFSETQ. CDR3 length: 17 amino acids. Unmatched junction bases numbered 9, after V lost 0 bases and J lost 8 bases. This CDR3 is CASSLVTSGGLLHEQFF. The CDR3 DNA is TGCGCCAGCAGCTTGGTGACTAGCGGGGGTCTATTGCATGAGCAGTTCTTC. Using reference TRBV5-1 and TRBJ2-1 for the parts outside the CDR3, the full variable domain is KAGVTQTPRYLIKTRGQQVTLSCSPISGHRSVSWYQQTPGQGLQFLFEYFSETQRNKGNFPGRFSGRQFSNSRSEMNVSTLELGDSALYLCASSLVTSGGLLHEQFFGPGTRLTVL.

V usage is TRBV4-2 and J usage is TRBJ1-2; 7 bases map to TRBD1. Germline V gene lookup returns CDR1 LGHNA and CDR2 YNFKEQ. Unmatched junction bases numbered 6, after V lost 3 bases and J lost 8 bases. The CDR3 is made up of 13 amino acids. As DNA, the CDR3 is TGTGCCAGCAGCCATCGGGCGGGACAGGGCTACACCTTC. This translates into CASSHRAGQGYTF.

This chain connects TRBV5-5 to TRBJ1-3, with 7 bases lining up with TRBD1. The CDR3 runs to 16 residues. After removal of 5 bases from V and 0 bases from J, the junction contained 8 bases not matched to a gene. Germline CDR1 and CDR2: SGHKS and YYEKEE (reference sequence). The DNA of the CDR3 is TGTGCCAGCAGGGGGCCGGGACAGAACTCTGGAAACACCATATATTTT. Protein: CASRGPGQNSGNTIYF. The full variable domain, rest sourced from reference TRBV5-5 and TRBJ1-3, is DAGVTQSPTHLIKTRGQQVTLRCSPISGHKSVSWYQQVLGQGPQFIFQYYEKEERGRGNFPDRFSARQFPNYSSELNVNALLLGDSALYLCASRGPGQNSGNTIYFGEGSWLTVV.

The genes are TRBV25-1 and TRBJ1-1; unclear D gene. Trimming took 5 bases from V and 4 from J, leaving 11 bases between them. Germline V gene data show CDR1 as MGHDK and CDR2 as SYGVNS. CDR3 length equals 13 residues. The CDR3 region is CASSLWEGTEAFF. The CDR3, as DNA: TGTGCCAGCAGTTTATGGGAGGGCACTGAAGCTTTCTTT.

This clonotype was seen more than once but under ten times. The chain links TRBV10-3 to TRBJ1-2, with 10 bases matching TRBD1. Germline V gene sequence: CDR1 ENHRY, CDR2 SYGVKD. The CDR3 runs 15 residues. The V segment lost 2 bases and the J segment 8 bases; nucleotides outside the gene matches: 8. The CDR3 here is CAISELGQGVRGYTF. The CDR3 DNA reads as TGTGCCATCAGTGAGCTTGGACAGGGGGTGAGGGGCTACACCTTC.

This clonotype was counted ten times or more. The V and J genes are TRBV27 and TRBJ2-5; the D gene is possibly TRBD1 (5 bases). This CDR3 region has 13 residues. Trimming stripped 2 bases from V and 5 bases from J, with 9 bases between. Germline V gives CDR1 MNHEY, CDR2 SMNVEV (reference sequence). CDR3 sequence reads: CASSLRGLETQYF. DNA of the CDR3: TGTGCCAGCAGTTTAAGGGGATTGGAGACCCAGTACTTC.

This clonotype was picked up many times. The chain recombines TRBV27 with TRBJ2-3, with D tentatively TRBD1 (9 bases). This CDR3 is 19 amino acids long. With 8 bases removed from V and 0 bases from J, the gap between germline ends came to 27 bases. The germline CDR1 and CDR2 sequences are MNHEY and SMNVEV (reference sequence). CDR3: CASCSPGGTGTYSTDTQYF. The CDR3 DNA is TGTGCCAGCTGTAGTCCGGGAGGGACAGGGACCTATAGCACAGATACGCAGTATTTT.

This clonotype was observed many times. The rearrangement uses TRBV24-1 and TRBJ1-2; D might be TRBD1 (6 bases). V was trimmed by 2 bases and J by 6 bases, leaving 12 bases between them. Germline CDR1 is KGHDR and CDR2 is SFDVKD. There are 14 residues in the CDR3. The DNA for the CDR3 is TGTGCCACCAGTGATTCGGCAGGGGAGCATGGCTACACCTTC. Translation: CATSDSAGEHGYTF.

V usage is TRBV5-1 and J usage is TRBJ1-1; TRBD1 might be the D (5 bases). Germline V lookup: CDR1 SGHRS, CDR2 YFSETQ. The CDR3 covers 15 residues. V was trimmed by 1 base and J by 4 bases, leaving 14 bases between them. The CDR3 here is CASSLRSGSATEAFF. DNA of the CDR3: TGCGCCAGCAGCTTGCGTTCAGGGTCAGCCACTGAAGCTTTCTTT.